Listed below are T cell receptor beta chains from one sample, sequenced in a study of blood T cells in healthy people across ages. TCRdb recomputed calls from the 5' RACE reads with MiXCR, one row per CDR3 protein. This sample has about 830,000 distinct CDR3 sequences, with around 62% found just once. The sequenced sample was blood. The receptors come from a man younger than 40 in good health. Both conserved end residues are part of each CDR3. The order of the fields is V gene, J gene, CDR3 length, CDR3 protein.

>TRBV20-1|TRBJ2-1|13
CSASIRQYNEQFF
>TRBV12-3/TRBV12-4|TRBJ2-5|15
CASSLAFGQQETQYF
>TRBV9|TRBJ2-1|16
CASSVGGGQSYNEQFF
>TRBV7-2|.|15
CASSLEGGWVNEQFF
>TRBV2|.|14
CASRSGLAVYEQYF
>TRBV24-1|TRBJ2-7|16
CATSDWRQGFSYEQYF
>TRBV25-1|TRBJ1-5|13
CASSEMAGQPQHF
>TRBV20-1|TRBJ2-3|17
CSARPLTGGQSTDTQYF
>TRBV28|TRBJ2-1|16
CASSPPLGGTYNEQFF
>TRBV14|TRBJ2-1|13
CASSQDQGSTKFF
>TRBV30|TRBJ2-7|14
CAWSVGGGSYEQYF
>TRBV3-1|TRBJ2-1|17
CASSRYTALASNNEQFF
>TRBV20-1|TRBJ2-1|12
CSAQDSYSEQFF
>TRBV29-1|TRBJ2-5|13
CSVEESGALTQYF
>TRBV12-3/TRBV12-4|TRBJ1-1|13
CASKRGMNTEAFF
>TRBV6-2/TRBV6-3|TRBJ2-1|15
CASSSSGGALNEQFF
>TRBV20-1|TRBJ1-4|14
CSARLGGNDEKLFF
>TRBV18|TRBJ2-6|18
CASSHTRDMSSGANVLTF
>TRBV5-1|TRBJ1-2|16
CASSPIAGPPNYGYTF
>TRBV20-1|TRBJ2-1|11
CSAYPGGEQFF
>TRBV20-1|TRBJ1-2|13
CSAGPDRAYGYTF
>TRBV7-3|TRBJ1-4|15
CASSLRGADNEKLFF
>TRBV28|TRBJ2-5|14
CASSWTSVTETQYF
>TRBV20-1|TRBJ2-5|16
CSARARPGGLAETQYF
>TRBV5-6|TRBJ2-3|14
CASSFELPTDTQYF
>TRBV7-9|TRBJ1-2|14
CASTTSGGAGGYTF
>TRBV25-1|TRBJ2-5|15
CASSVLSAHQETQYF
>TRBV20-1|TRBJ1-1|14
CSARKREGDTEAFF
>TRBV12-3/TRBV12-4|TRBJ1-5|15
CASRATGEMDQPQHF
>TRBV4-1|TRBJ2-7|14
CASSQLDRGDEQYF
>TRBV7-9|TRBJ1-4|14
CASTPVEVNEKLFF
>TRBV4-3|TRBJ2-3|16
CASSQDSGGGRDTQYF
>TRBV30|TRBJ1-2|14
CAWSVRGASYGYTF
>TRBV6-5|TRBJ2-3|15
CASSETSGGAYTQYF
>TRBV6-6|TRBJ2-7|15
CASNLRGRENYEQYF
>TRBV7-9|TRBJ2-7|12
CASSLWGSPQYF
>TRBV28|TRBJ2-1|16
CASSPDRVRGHNEQFF
>TRBV27|TRBJ1-6|12
CASSYSGSPPHF
>TRBV4-3|TRBJ2-4|14
CAGSQAGGENIQYF
>TRBV4-2|TRBJ2-7|16
CASSPWGGVDSYEQYF
>TRBV5-1|TRBJ2-2|15
CASSLRDRGGGELFF
>TRBV6-5|TRBJ2-7|13
CASSYGTQGEQYF
>TRBV4-3|TRBJ2-2|16
CASSQNVGQGTGELFF
>TRBV6-5|.|16
CASSYSERGGRETQYF
>TRBV7-9|TRBJ1-4|13
CASNIGNNEKLFF
>TRBV6-2/TRBV6-3|TRBJ2-5|15
CASSYGGTAQETQYF
>TRBV7-6|TRBJ2-4|16
CASSPDHHGAKNIQYF
>TRBV12-3/TRBV12-4|TRBJ1-2|12
CASTILAYGYTF
>TRBV29-1|TRBJ1-4|13
CSVRTSQGEKLFF
>TRBV29-1|TRBJ1-5|13
CSVVETGSQPQHF